The 8 T cell receptor beta chains below come from one sample, sequenced in a study of cytomegalovirus exposure and HLA in healthy donors. PCR involved 60 Vbeta and 13 Jbeta primers. Sequenced by immunoSEQ multiplex PCR; TCRdb stores in-frame clones only, minus some. This repertoire comprises more than 95,000 clones; its ten largest clones make up about 3%. What was sequenced was PBMCs. The origin of the receptors is a man between 35 and 55 years old in good health and CMV-seronegative.

This sequence joins TRBV5-4 and TRBJ2-2, with 10 bases matching TRBD1. The CDR3 spans 17 residues. Germline V gene sequence: CDR1 SGHNT, CDR2 YYREEE (reference sequence). V was pared by 4 bases and J by 7 bases, with 13 bases of the junction left unmatched. This CDR3 is CASSEGDRGRESGELFF. The CDR3 DNA reads as TGTGCCAGCAGCGAGGGCGACAGGGGGCGCGAAAGCGGGGAGCTGTTTTTT. Combining the CDR3 with reference TRBV5-4 and TRBJ2-2 gives the whole variable domain ETGVTQSPTHLIKTRGQQVTLRCSSQSGHNTVSWYQQALGQGPQFIFQYYREEENGRGNFPPRFSGLQFPNYSSELNVNALELDDSALYLCASSEGDRGRESGELFFGEGSRLTVL.

The chain couples TRBV4-3 to TRBJ2-3; 10 bases agree with TRBD1. Germline CDR1 LGHNA, CDR2 YSLEER. The trim removed 0 bases at V and 5 bases at J, leaving 8 bases unmatched. This CDR3 is built from 17 residues. The CDR3 loop reads CASSQDRRDRGVDTQYF. The CDR3 DNA reads as TGCGCCAGCAGCCAAGACCGCCGGGACAGGGGCGTAGATACGCAGTATTTT.

The chain is built from TRBV6-5 and TRBJ2-2; no firm D call. This CDR3 region has 14 residues. Germline CDR1 MNHEY, CDR2 SVGAGI. V lost 5 bases, J lost 6 bases, and 13 bases lay in between. This chain's CDR3 is CASSVDSWAGELFF. The CDR3 DNA sequence: TGTGCCAGCAGTGTGGATAGCTGGGCCGGGGAGCTGTTTTTT.

The chain links TRBV5-1 to TRBJ2-1, with D perhaps matching TRBD2 (5 bases). The CDR3 runs 13 residues. CDR1 and CDR2 from the germline V gene are SGHRS and YFSETQ. V lost 6 bases and J 6 bases, leaving 13 bases between the germline ends. The CDR3 region is CASKFEGANEQFF. In DNA form, the CDR3 reads TGCGCCAGCAAATTTGAGGGAGCCAATGAGCAGTTCTTC.

The V and J genes are TRBV4-2 and TRBJ2-3; TRBD2 aligns across 13 bases. Trimming at V came to 1 base and at J to 0 bases, leaving 4 bases not matched to a gene. There are 18 residues in the CDR3. The germline V gene encodes CDR1 LGHNA and CDR2 YNFKEQ. CDR3 bases: TGTGCCAGCAGCCAAGGACTAGCGGGGGGCCCTAGCACAGATACGCAGTATTTT. Its protein product is CASSQGLAGGPSTDTQYF.

This rearrangement joins TRBV5-6 to TRBJ1-3; D may be TRBD1 (5 bases). Trimming cost V 8 bases and J 0 bases, with 18 bases left between them. Germline V gene sequence: CDR1 SGHDT, CDR2 YYEEEE. This CDR3 is 16 amino acids long. The chain's CDR3 is CASTLRGGRSGNTIYF. CDR3 DNA sequence: TGTGCCAGTACCTTGCGGGGGGGTCGCTCTGGAAACACCATATATTTT.

CDR3 in amino acids: CASSLASRSSYEQYF. In DNA form, the CDR3 reads TGTGCCAGCAGCTTAGCTAGCAGGAGTTCCTACGAGCAGTACTTC. This chain links TRBV11-2 with TRBJ2-7; D is perhaps TRBD2 (5 bases). Per the germline V gene, CDR1 is SGHAT and CDR2 is FQNNGV. Trimming removed 1 base from V and 1 base from J, with 11 bases in between. The CDR3 is made up of 15 amino acids.

The V call is TRBV5-5, the J call TRBJ2-3, with 7 bases matching TRBD2. From germline, CDR1 is SGHKS and CDR2 YYEKEE (reference sequence). This CDR3 comprises 15 residues. Trimming removed 6 bases from V and 1 base from J; junction bases left unmatched: 8. CDR3 sequence reads: CASTIDAGGTDTQYF. DNA of the CDR3: TGTGCCAGCACCATCGATGCGGGGGGCACAGATACGCAGTATTTT.